Listed below are T cell receptor beta chains from one sample, sequenced in a study of OX40 agonist ivuxolimab in advanced cancers. The assay was immunoSEQ multiplex PCR, and TCRdb's table has in-frame clones only and misses some. The repertoire holds tens of thousands of clones, with 80% to 90% as singletons. The sequenced sample was CD4+ or CD8+ T cells sorted from blood, obtained in a trial of the OX40 agonist ivuxolimab. The receptors here all came from an adult with an advanced solid tumor such as melanoma, head and neck, liver or kidney cancer. Both conserved end residues are part of each CDR3. D genes are given only for firm matches. The size field is filled for only some rows; it gives once, few, many or a size class.

V gene: TRBV7-9; D gene: NA; clone size: NA; J gene: TRBJ2-6; CDR3 protein: CASSFSTSPGANVLTF; CDR3 DNA: TGTGCCAGCAGCTTCAGCACTAGCCCTGGGGCCAACGTCCTGACTTTC
V gene: TRBV5-1; D gene: NA; clone size: NA; J gene: TRBJ2-3; CDR3 protein: CASSLGAGTDTQYF; CDR3 DNA: TGCGCCAGCAGCTTGGGGGCGGGCACAGATACGCAGTATTTT
V gene: TRBV30; D gene: NA; clone size: NA; J gene: TRBJ1-6; CDR3 protein: CAWSRTAGISYNSPLHF; CDR3 DNA: TGTGCCTGGAGCCGTACCGCCGGGATCTCCTATAATTCACCCCTCCACTTT
V gene: TRBV10-1; D gene: TRBD1; clone size: NA; J gene: TRBJ1-1; CDR3 protein: CASSEPGQGMNEAFF; CDR3 DNA: TGCGCCAGCAGTGAGCCAGGACAGGGAATGAATGAAGCTTTCTTT
V gene: TRBV5-4; D gene: NA; clone size: NA; J gene: TRBJ2-5; CDR3 protein: CASSLGAGVETQYF; CDR3 DNA: TGTGCCAGCAGCTTGGGAGCCGGGGTGGAGACCCAGTACTTC
V gene: TRBV18; D gene: NA; clone size: NA; J gene: TRBJ1-1; CDR3 protein: CASPRTENTEAFF; CDR3 DNA: TGTGCCAGCCCCCGGACAGAGAACACTGAAGCTTTCTTT
V gene: TRBV5-1; D gene: TRBD1; clone size: NA; J gene: TRBJ2-2; CDR3 protein: CASSLEALGTGDTGELFF; CDR3 DNA: TGCGCCAGCAGCTTGGAAGCTTTAGGGACAGGGGACACCGGGGAGCTGTTTTTT
V gene: TRBV6-8; D gene: TRBD1; clone size: NA; J gene: TRBJ1-2; CDR3 protein: CASSFLNRDRGPINYGYTF; CDR3 DNA: TGTGCCAGCAGTTTTCTAAACCGGGACAGGGGACCTATTAACTATGGCTACACCTTC
V gene: TRBV18; D gene: TRBD1; clone size: NA; J gene: TRBJ1-1; CDR3 protein: CASSPAGTGNTEAFF; CDR3 DNA: TGTGCCAGCTCACCAGCCGGGACAGGGAACACTGAAGCTTTCTTT
V gene: TRBV2; D gene: TRBD1; clone size: NA; J gene: TRBJ2-6; CDR3 protein: CATKPGTGTTGANVLTF; CDR3 DNA: TGTGCCACCAAACCCGGGACAGGGACGACTGGGGCCAACGTCCTGACTTTC
V gene: TRBV2; D gene: NA; clone size: once; J gene: TRBJ2-7; CDR3 protein: CASSQEVGATTFIYEQYF; CDR3 DNA: TGTGCCAGCAGTCAAGAGGTGGGAGCGACGACGTTTATCTACGAGCAGTACTTC
V gene: TRBV18; D gene: NA; clone size: NA; J gene: TRBJ1-1; CDR3 protein: CASSPGGRTEAFF; CDR3 DNA: TGTGCCAGCTCACCCGGGGGGCGGACTGAAGCTTTCTTT
V gene: TRBV7-2; D gene: NA; clone size: medium-sized; J gene: TRBJ1-2; CDR3 protein: CASSPRESQGYTF; CDR3 DNA: TGTGCCAGCAGCCCCAGGGAGTCGCAAGGCTACACCTTC
V gene: TRBV19; D gene: TRBD2; clone size: NA; J gene: TRBJ2-5; CDR3 protein: CASSKRTSEETQYF; CDR3 DNA: TGTGCCAGTAGTAAGAGGACTAGCGAGGAGACCCAGTACTTC
V gene: TRBV4-2; D gene: NA; clone size: NA; J gene: TRBJ1-4; CDR3 protein: CASSQADGVNEKLFF; CDR3 DNA: TGTGCCAGCAGCCAGGCAGACGGTGTAAATGAAAAACTGTTTTTT
V gene: TRBV6-5; D gene: NA; clone size: NA; J gene: TRBJ1-2; CDR3 protein: CASKEGDYGYTF; CDR3 DNA: TGTGCCAGCAAGGAGGGTGACTATGGCTACACCTTC
V gene: TRBV6-6; D gene: NA; clone size: NA; J gene: TRBJ1-4; CDR3 protein: CAGASGGDEKLFF; CDR3 DNA: TGTGCCGGAGCGTCGGGGGGCGATGAAAAACTGTTTTTT
V gene: TRBV9; D gene: NA; clone size: NA; J gene: TRBJ1-3; CDR3 protein: CASSLHGQGLPGNTIYF; CDR3 DNA: TGTGCCAGCAGCCTCCATGGTCAGGGTCTGCCTGGAAACACCATATATTTT
V gene: TRBV28; D gene: NA; clone size: NA; J gene: TRBJ2-6; CDR3 protein: CASSPYSGRSGANVLTF; CDR3 DNA: TGTGCCAGCAGCCCCTATAGCGGACGCTCTGGGGCCAACGTCCTGACTTTC
V gene: TRBV19; D gene: TRBD2; clone size: few; J gene: TRBJ2-2; CDR3 protein: CASSIVLAGGENTGELFF; CDR3 DNA: TGTGCCAGTAGTATCGTACTAGCGGGAGGGGAGAACACCGGGGAGCTGTTTTTT
V gene: TRBV5-1; D gene: TRBD1; clone size: NA; J gene: TRBJ2-3; CDR3 protein: CASSLAGQPDTQYF; CDR3 DNA: TGCGCCAGCAGCTTGGCGGGACAGCCAGATACGCAGTATTTT
V gene: TRBV5-4; D gene: TRBD2; clone size: NA; J gene: TRBJ2-1; CDR3 protein: CASSTPNRGGPYEQFF; CDR3 DNA: TGTGCCAGCAGCACCCCCAATCGGGGGGGCCCCTATGAGCAGTTCTTC
V gene: TRBV12-5; D gene: NA; clone size: NA; J gene: TRBJ2-3; CDR3 protein: CASGLAAPRVDTQYF; CDR3 DNA: TGTGCTAGTGGTCTAGCTGCTCCCCGGGTGGATACGCAGTATTTT
V gene: TRBV18; D gene: TRBD1; clone size: NA; J gene: TRBJ2-7; CDR3 protein: CASSPRGQGAPEQYF; CDR3 DNA: TGTGCCAGCTCACCAAGAGGGCAGGGGGCGCCCGAGCAGTACTTC
V gene: TRBV7-9; D gene: NA; clone size: once; J gene: TRBJ1-1; CDR3 protein: CASSLQNTEAFF; CDR3 DNA: TGTGCCAGCAGCTTACAAAACACTGAAGCTTTCTTT
V gene: TRBV7-3; D gene: TRBD1; clone size: NA; J gene: TRBJ1-2; CDR3 protein: CANRQGNYGYTF; CDR3 DNA: TGTGCCAACCGACAGGGTAACTATGGCTACACCTTC
V gene: TRBV10-3; D gene: TRBD1; clone size: once; J gene: TRBJ2-2; CDR3 protein: CAIRRTGKGGELFF; CDR3 DNA: TGTGCCATCCGAAGGACAGGGAAGGGCGGGGAGCTGTTTTTT
V gene: TRBV7-3; D gene: NA; clone size: NA; J gene: TRBJ2-5; CDR3 protein: CASSLGAKETQYF; CDR3 DNA: TGTGCCAGCAGCTTAGGGGCTAAAGAGACCCAGTACTTC
V gene: TRBV19; D gene: NA; clone size: NA; J gene: TRBJ1-6; CDR3 protein: CASSVGLLGSPLHF; CDR3 DNA: TGTGCCAGTAGCGTGGGCCTGCTAGGATCACCCCTCCACTTT
V gene: TRBV27; D gene: NA; clone size: NA; J gene: TRBJ2-3; CDR3 protein: CASSSTDTQYF; CDR3 DNA: TGTGCCAGCAGCTCCACAGATACGCAGTATTTT
V gene: TRBV10-3; D gene: TRBD2; clone size: NA; J gene: TRBJ2-5; CDR3 protein: CAISEPPGLAERKETQYF; CDR3 DNA: TGTGCCATCAGTGAACCCCCGGGACTAGCGGAAAGGAAAGAGACCCAGTACTTC
V gene: TRBV28; D gene: NA; clone size: NA; J gene: TRBJ2-1; CDR3 protein: CASSTSLKLNNEQFF; CDR3 DNA: TGTGCCAGCAGCACCTCATTAAAACTCAACAATGAGCAGTTCTTC
V gene: TRBV19; D gene: TRBD2; clone size: NA; J gene: TRBJ2-3; CDR3 protein: CASSSSSGTRDTQYF; CDR3 DNA: TGTGCCAGTAGTAGCTCCAGCGGGACTAGAGATACGCAGTATTTT
V gene: TRBV18; D gene: TRBD1; clone size: NA; J gene: TRBJ2-7; CDR3 protein: CASSPPRQGVYEQYF; CDR3 DNA: TGTGCCAGCTCACCACCGAGACAGGGGGTCTACGAGCAGTACTTC
V gene: TRBV15; D gene: TRBD1; clone size: NA; J gene: TRBJ2-5; CDR3 protein: CATSRDRGPETQYF; CDR3 DNA: TGTGCCACCAGCAGAGACAGGGGGCCAGAGACCCAGTACTTC
V gene: TRBV9; D gene: TRBD2; clone size: NA; J gene: TRBJ2-5; CDR3 protein: CASSVAGRGETQYF; CDR3 DNA: TGTGCCAGCAGCGTAGCCGGGAGGGGCGAGACCCAGTACTTC
V gene: TRBV6-5; D gene: NA; clone size: NA; J gene: TRBJ1-3; CDR3 protein: CATSVVSGNTIYF; CDR3 DNA: TGTGCCACCTCAGTGGTCTCTGGAAACACCATATATTTT
V gene: TRBV10-3; D gene: TRBD2; clone size: once; J gene: TRBJ2-7; CDR3 protein: CAISETSGIGEQYF; CDR3 DNA: TGTGCCATCAGTGAGACTAGCGGGATCGGGGAGCAGTACTTC
V gene: TRBV19; D gene: NA; clone size: few; J gene: TRBJ2-3; CDR3 protein: CASSPGETLVDTQYF; CDR3 DNA: TGTGCCAGTAGCCCGGGTGAGACTTTGGTTGATACGCAGTATTTT
V gene: TRBV30; D gene: NA; clone size: NA; J gene: TRBJ2-7; CDR3 protein: CAWDDGPYSYEQYF; CDR3 DNA: TGTGCCTGGGACGACGGGCCCTACTCCTACGAGCAGTACTTC
V gene: TRBV27; D gene: NA; clone size: few; J gene: TRBJ2-2; CDR3 protein: CASSNTAGELFF; CDR3 DNA: TGTGCCAGCAGCAACACCGCCGGGGAGCTGTTTTTT
V gene: TRBV5-4; D gene: NA; clone size: NA; J gene: TRBJ1-4; CDR3 protein: CASSSGPRGGINEKLFF; CDR3 DNA: TGTGCCAGCAGTTCAGGGCCTCGCGGGGGGATAAATGAAAAACTGTTTTTT
V gene: TRBV15; D gene: TRBD1; clone size: NA; J gene: TRBJ2-7; CDR3 protein: CATSREEQGASGQYF; CDR3 DNA: TGTGCCACCAGCAGAGAAGAACAGGGGGCATCCGGGCAGTACTTC
V gene: TRBV15; D gene: NA; clone size: NA; J gene: TRBJ1-3; CDR3 protein: CATSSAGWGVGNTIYF; CDR3 DNA: TGTGCCACCAGCTCTGCGGGCTGGGGTGTCGGAAACACCATATATTTT
V gene: TRBV7-6; D gene: TRBD2; clone size: NA; J gene: TRBJ2-1; CDR3 protein: CASSPSGSYNEQFF; CDR3 DNA: TGTGCCAGCAGCCCTAGCGGGTCCTACAATGAGCAGTTCTTC
V gene: TRBV28; D gene: NA; clone size: NA; J gene: TRBJ1-4; CDR3 protein: CASSPDEGVWTNEKLFF; CDR3 DNA: TGTGCCAGCAGTCCAGATGAGGGGGTGTGGACTAATGAAAAACTGTTTTTT
V gene: TRBV10-1; D gene: TRBD2; clone size: NA; J gene: TRBJ2-7; CDR3 protein: CAPRLAAYEQYF; CDR3 DNA: TGCGCCCCACGACTAGCTGCCTACGAGCAGTACTTC
V gene: TRBV10-3; D gene: TRBD1; clone size: NA; J gene: TRBJ1-1; CDR3 protein: CAISGQGNTEAFF; CDR3 DNA: TGTGCCATCAGTGGACAGGGTAACACTGAAGCTTTCTTT
V gene: TRBV5-1; D gene: NA; clone size: NA; J gene: TRBJ1-1; CDR3 protein: CASSLVRGMNTEAFF; CDR3 DNA: TGCGCCAGCAGCTTGGTACGGGGAATGAACACTGAAGCTTTCTTT
V gene: TRBV5-1; D gene: NA; clone size: NA; J gene: TRBJ2-5; CDR3 protein: CASSLAALTGQETQYF; CDR3 DNA: TGCGCCAGCAGCTTGGCGGCCCTCACAGGGCAAGAGACCCAGTACTTC
V gene: TRBV6-6; D gene: NA; clone size: few; J gene: TRBJ2-1; CDR3 protein: CASSYGDIAYNEQFF; CDR3 DNA: TGTGCCAGCAGTTACGGGGATATCGCCTACAATGAGCAGTTCTTC